The subject of this entry is one TCR beta chain. Its antigen is currently unknown. TCRdb reanalysed the 5' RACE reads using MiXCR and keeps one entry per CDR3 protein. The table lists around 130,000 distinct CDR3 sequences, 14% of them singletons. V was cut by 6 bases and J by 4 bases, with 15 bases left in between. The CDR3 loop spans 14 amino acids. Germline V CDR1 and CDR2: MNHEY, SMNVEV (reference sequence). The sample belongs to a study of T-cell memory formation after mild COVID-19. Overall study findings and caveats: Among clones peaking at day 37 in the second wave, SARS-CoV-2 specificity remained unconfirmed.

This clonotype was sampled from an adult woman who had mild COVID-19 (a few samples of this study predate the infection). Cell type and time point are not known. J is TRBJ1-2 and V is TRBV27; D uncertain. The specimen was PBMCs or a T cell subset sorted from them (not recorded which). CDR3 DNA: TGTGCCAGCAGCCCCGATACGGACCTCTATGGCTACACCTTC. This gives the protein CASSPDTDLYGYTF.